This T cell receptor (beta chain) was captured in a study of blood T cell repertoires in COVID-19. Study-wide background: The study drew acute and convalescent COVID-19 samples from the United States, Italy and Spain. PBMCs, B-cell-depleted T cells, or T cells were the source of the cDNA or gDNA that made up the material.

In the original analysis: Reference gene primer amplification gave estimated nucleated cell counts. Sequencing was performed with immunoSEQ multiplex PCR; in TCRdb, only in-frame clones are kept and a portion is missing. Clonal size and the V and J genes are those of that table, whereas D and trimming came from the DNA. The profile shows 180,000 or so clones, approximately 85% of them singletons. V shed 2 bases, J shed 9 bases, and the junction held 5 bases outside the gene matches. The CDR3 is made up of 15 amino acids. Per the germline V gene, CDR1 is KGHSH and CDR2 is LQKENI. The receptor was isolated from a man aged 55 to 70 with acute or convalescent COVID-19. This sequence joins TRBV18 and TRBJ2-1; 12 positions match TRBD2. Sequencing was carried out using peripheral blood. CDR3 bases: TGTGCCAGCTCACCAAGACTAGCGGGAGAGGCTGAGCAGTTCTTC. This encodes CASSPRLAGEAEQFF. Based on the CDR3 plus reference TRBV18 and TRBJ2-1, the full variable domain is NAGVMQNPRHLVRRRGQEARLRCSPMKGHSHVYWYRQLPEEGLKFMVYLQKENIIDESGMPKERFSAEFPKEGPSILRIQQVVRGDSAAYFCASSPRLAGEAEQFFGPGTRLTVL.